This TCR beta chain was recorded in a study of blood T cell repertoires in COVID-19. CDR3 length: 13 amino acids. V was clipped by 7 bases and J by 4 bases; unmatched bases: 6. Germline CDR1 is SQVTM and CDR2 is ANQGSEA. Assay: immunoSEQ multiplex PCR; the TCRdb copy retains only in-frame clones and omits some. The sample consists of around 320,000 clones, more than 90% of them appearing once. The specimen sequenced was PBMCs or T cells enriched from blood (not recorded which). The chain has TRBV29-1 and TRBJ1-1; 10 bases are a match to TRBD1. The sequence was collected from a woman aged 25 to 45 who had been exposed to COVID-19. In DNA, the CDR3 is TGCAGCGCACCGGGACAGGGGAGCACTGAAGCTTTCTTT. This encodes CSAPGQGSTEAFF.